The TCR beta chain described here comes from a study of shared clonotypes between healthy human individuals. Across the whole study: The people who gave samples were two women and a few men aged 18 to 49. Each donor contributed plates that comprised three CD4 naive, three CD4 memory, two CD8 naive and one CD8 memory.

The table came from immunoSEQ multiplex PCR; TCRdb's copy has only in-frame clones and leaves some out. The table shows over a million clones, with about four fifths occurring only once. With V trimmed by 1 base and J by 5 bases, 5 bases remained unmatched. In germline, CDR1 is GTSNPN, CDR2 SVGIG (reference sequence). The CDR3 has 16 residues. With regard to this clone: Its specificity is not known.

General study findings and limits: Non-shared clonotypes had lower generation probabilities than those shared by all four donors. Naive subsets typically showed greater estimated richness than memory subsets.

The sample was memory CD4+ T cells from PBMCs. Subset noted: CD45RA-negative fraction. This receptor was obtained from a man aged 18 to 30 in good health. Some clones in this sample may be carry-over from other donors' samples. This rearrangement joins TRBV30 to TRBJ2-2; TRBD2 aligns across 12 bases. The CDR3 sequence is CAWSATGTSGTGELFF. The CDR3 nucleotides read TGTGCCTGGAGTGCGACCGGGACTAGCGGGACCGGGGAGCTGTTTTTT.